The 18 T cell receptor beta chains listed next were all sequenced from one sample in a study of cytomegalovirus exposure and HLA in healthy donors. Measured with immunoSEQ multiplex PCR; TCRdb has only the in-frame clones, and not every one. The sample gives around 240,000 clones, around 90% of which show up once; under 0.45% is in the top ten. What was sequenced was PBMCs. These receptors were taken from a woman between 18 and 30 years old in good health and CMV-seronegative.

This clone was seen once. The chain recombines TRBV19 with TRBJ1-2; possibly TRBD1 for D (5 bases). This CDR3 contains 14 residues. Trimming left V 6 bases short and J 8 bases short, with 19 bases between. The V gene's germline CDR1 is LNHDA and CDR2 SQIVND (reference sequence). CDR3 sequence (DNA): TGTGCCAGTAGGGCGGAGGGACCCTTAAGAGGCTACACCTTC. This translates into CASRAEGPLRGYTF.

This clone has just one count. The chain is built from TRBV6-5 and TRBJ2-7, with a possible D match to TRBD2 (7 bases). Germline V gene lookup returns CDR1 MNHEY and CDR2 SVGAGI. This CDR3 has 15 amino acids. The V end lost 6 bases, the J end lost 1 base, and 16 bases lay between the germline ends. The CDR3, as DNA: TGTGCCAGCAGGGGGGGGGCAGGGGCGTCCTACGAGCAGTACTTC. Translation: CASRGGAGASYEQYF.

The rearrangement links TRBV5-6 to TRBJ2-7, with D tentatively TRBD2 (6 bases). The germline V gene encodes CDR1 SGHDT and CDR2 YYEEEE. V lost 0 bases, J lost 0 bases, and 16 bases lay in between. The CDR3 is 17 amino acids. CDR3 residues: CASSLGGGVDHSYEQYF. CDR3 bases: TGTGCCAGCAGCTTGGGGGGAGGTGTGGACCACTCCTACGAGCAGTACTTC.

The rearrangement uses TRBV27 and TRBJ2-7; 10 bases fit TRBD1. With V trimmed by 5 bases and J by 7 bases, 11 bases remained unmatched. The CDR3 has 15 amino acids. Germline CDR1 and CDR2: MNHEY and SMNVEV (reference sequence). CDR3 DNA: TGTGCCAGCAGTAAGCCCGGGACAGGGGCTGGGGAGCAGTACTTC. This gives the protein CASSKPGTGAGEQYF.

The chain employs TRBV14 and TRBJ2-5, with D maybe TRBD2 (5 bases). Germline V CDR1 and CDR2: SGHDN, FVKESK. Trimming cost V 1 base and J 7 bases, with 7 bases left between them. The length of the CDR3 is 12 residues. CDR3: CASSQVEGTQYF. For the CDR3, the DNA is TGTGCCAGCAGCCAAGTCGAGGGGACCCAGTACTTC.

The V gene is TRBV7-6, the J gene TRBJ2-5, with a tentative D call TRBD1 (6 bases). This CDR3 spans 14 amino acids. Trimming pared 3 bases from V and 5 bases from J, leaving 13 bases between. Germline V gene data show CDR1 as SGHVS and CDR2 as FNYEAQ. The CDR3 bases are TGTGCCAGCAGCTTCCTCAGGGGTTCGGAGACCCAGTACTTC. As protein: CASSFLRGSETQYF.

This chain uses TRBV9 with TRBJ1-1; D call uncertain. Germline assignment: CDR1 SGDLS and CDR2 YYNGEE. The CDR3 sequence is 13 residues long. The V end lost 3 bases, the J end lost 0 bases, and 6 bases lay between the germline ends. The CDR3 protein is CASSGVMNTEAFF. DNA for the CDR3: TGTGCCAGCAGCGGAGTAATGAACACTGAAGCTTTCTTT. The entire variable domain, with the rest obtained from reference TRBV9 and TRBJ1-1, is as follows: DSGVTQTPKHLITATGQRVTLRCSPRSGDLSVYWYQQSLDQGLQFLIQYYNGEERAKGNILERFSAQQFPDLHSELNLSSLELGDSALYFCASSGVMNTEAFFGQGTRLTVV.

This rearrangement joins TRBV11-2 to TRBJ1-1; a possible D gene is TRBD1 (5 bases). This CDR3 contains 15 residues. V lost 8 bases, J lost 6 bases, and 22 bases lay in between. Germline CDR1 SGHAT, CDR2 FQNNGV. The CDR3: CASGSLADSWPEAFF. The CDR3 nucleotides read TGTGCCAGCGGTTCCTTGGCAGACAGTTGGCCTGAAGCTTTCTTT. The full variable domain, completed using reference TRBV11-2 and TRBJ1-1, is EAGVAQSPRYKIIEKRQSVAFWCNPISGHATLYWYQQILGQGPKLLIQFQNNGVVDDSQLPKDRFSAERLKGVDSTLKIQPAKLEDSAVYLCASGSLADSWPEAFFGQGTRLTVV.

The chain has TRBV6-5 and TRBJ1-2, with D possibly being TRBD1 (5 bases). The CDR3 sequence is 14 residues long. Looked up from germline, CDR1 is MNHEY and CDR2 is SVGAGI. V was pared by 5 bases and J by 6 bases, with 16 bases between. CDR3 sequence: CASSPYRSGDGYTF. In DNA, the CDR3 is TGTGCCAGCAGTCCCTACAGGTCTGGGGATGGCTACACCTTC.

This chain connects TRBV5-4 to TRBJ2-1; 9 positions agree with TRBD2. The CDR3 loop spans 15 amino acids. The germline V gene has CDR1 SGHNT and CDR2 YYREEE (reference sequence). The trim removed 0 bases at V and 8 bases at J, leaving 6 bases unmatched. The CDR3 here is CASSLERGVTDEQFF. CDR3 sequence (DNA): TGTGCCAGCAGCTTGGAGCGGGGGGTGACAGATGAGCAGTTCTTC.

The chain employs TRBV2 and TRBJ2-5; TRBD2 matches 15 bases. Trimming took 6 bases from V and 3 from J; bases not matched to a gene: 8. Germline CDR1 and CDR2: SNHLY and FYNNEI. This CDR3 region has 17 residues. In DNA, the CDR3 is TGTGCCAGCAGGAGGACTAGCGGGGGGGCCTTAGAAGAGACCCAGTACTTC. Its protein is CASRRTSGGALEETQYF. Complete variable domain (other parts from reference TRBV2 and TRBJ2-5): EPEVTQTPSHQVTQMGQEVILRCVPISNHLYFYWYRQILGQKVEFLVSFYNNEISEKSEIFDDQFSVERPDGSNFTLKIRSTKLEDSAMYFCASRRTSGGALEETQYFGPGTRLLVL.

The V and J genes are TRBV2 and TRBJ1-1; no clear D gene. The CDR3 covers 14 residues. Germline V gene lookup returns CDR1 SNHLY and CDR2 FYNNEI. V was trimmed by 8 bases and J by 0 bases, leaving 13 bases between them. CDR3 region: CASDTRYLNTEAFF. In DNA form, the CDR3 reads TGTGCCAGCGACACACGATACTTGAACACTGAAGCTTTCTTT.

The rearrangement joins TRBV27 to TRBJ1-2; 11 nucleotides agree with TRBD1. J gave up 3 bases and V 0 bases, and 3 bases lay outside the gene matches. Germline V gene sequence: CDR1 MNHEY, CDR2 SMNVEV (reference sequence). The CDR3 sequence is 16 residues long. The CDR3: CASSLSGDRGYYGYTF. The CDR3 coding sequence is TGTGCCAGCAGTTTATCGGGGGACAGGGGGTACTATGGCTACACCTTC.

The chain is built from TRBV5-1 and TRBJ2-3; TRBD2 agrees at 11 bases. Per germline, CDR1 SGHRS and CDR2 YFSETQ. The CDR3 is 15 amino acids. J gave up 2 bases and V 4 bases, and 3 bases lay outside the gene matches. The CDR3 protein is CASSMGLADTDTQYF. The CDR3 DNA follows: TGCGCCAGCAGCATGGGACTAGCGGACACAGATACGCAGTATTTT. The variable domain in full, completed from reference TRBV5-1 and TRBJ2-3, reads KAGVTQTPRYLIKTRGQQVTLSCSPISGHRSVSWYQQTPGQGLQFLFEYFSETQRNKGNFPGRFSGRQFSNSRSEMNVSTLELGDSALYLCASSMGLADTDTQYFGPGTRLTVL.

This chain links TRBV27 with TRBJ2-7, with 8 bases that match TRBD1. CDR1 MNHEY and CDR2 SMNVEV come from the germline V gene (reference sequence). CDR3 length: 16 residues. V was clipped by 5 bases and J by 5 bases; unmatched bases: 14. The CDR3 loop is CASSPQILGQGHEQYF. In DNA, the CDR3 is TGTGCCAGCAGTCCCCAAATCCTCGGACAGGGCCACGAGCAGTACTTC.

V is TRBV4-1 and J is TRBJ2-1, with 15 bases matching TRBD2. The CDR3 extends over 17 amino acids. Germline values: CDR1 MGHRA, CDR2 YSYEKL. The trim removed 2 bases at V and 5 bases at J, leaving 4 bases unmatched. The CDR3 spells CASSQPGLAGGHNEQFF. DNA for the CDR3: TGCGCCAGCAGCCAACCCGGACTAGCGGGGGGGCACAATGAGCAGTTCTTC.

CDR3 DNA: TGTGCCAGCAGGGTCGGACAGGGGTTAGCCAAAAACATTCAGTACTTC. Its protein product is CASRVGQGLAKNIQYF. The genes are TRBV2 and TRBJ2-4, with 9 bases aligning to TRBD1. This CDR3 spans 16 amino acids. Germline trimming cut 6 bases from V and 0 bases from J; bases unmatched to any gene: 6. The germline V gene has CDR1 SNHLY and CDR2 FYNNEI.

The V gene is TRBV28, the J gene TRBJ2-1; 9 nucleotides agree with TRBD2. The CDR3 is made up of 15 amino acids. The germline V gene encodes CDR1 MDHEN and CDR2 SYDVKM. The V gene end was trimmed by 7 bases and the J gene end by 6 bases; junction bases not matched to a gene: 10. CDR3 amino acids: CASTGGGAASNEQFF. The CDR3, as DNA: TGTGCCAGCACCGGCGGGGGGGCCGCGAGCAATGAGCAGTTCTTC.